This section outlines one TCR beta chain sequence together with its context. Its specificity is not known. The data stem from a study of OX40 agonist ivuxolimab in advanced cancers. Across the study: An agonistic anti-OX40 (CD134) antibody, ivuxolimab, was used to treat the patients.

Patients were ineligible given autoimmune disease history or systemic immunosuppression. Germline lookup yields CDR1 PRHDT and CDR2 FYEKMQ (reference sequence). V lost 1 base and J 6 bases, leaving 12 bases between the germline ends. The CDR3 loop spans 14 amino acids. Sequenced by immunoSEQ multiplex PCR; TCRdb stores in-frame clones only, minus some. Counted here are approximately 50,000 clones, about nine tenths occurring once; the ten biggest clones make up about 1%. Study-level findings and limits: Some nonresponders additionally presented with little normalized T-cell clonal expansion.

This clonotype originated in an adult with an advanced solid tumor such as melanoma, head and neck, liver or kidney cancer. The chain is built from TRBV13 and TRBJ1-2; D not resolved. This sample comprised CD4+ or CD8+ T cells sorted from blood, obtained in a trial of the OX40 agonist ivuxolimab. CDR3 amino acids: CASSLEGRPNGYTF. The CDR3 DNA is TGTGCCAGCAGCTTAGAGGGTAGGCCCAATGGCTACACCTTC.